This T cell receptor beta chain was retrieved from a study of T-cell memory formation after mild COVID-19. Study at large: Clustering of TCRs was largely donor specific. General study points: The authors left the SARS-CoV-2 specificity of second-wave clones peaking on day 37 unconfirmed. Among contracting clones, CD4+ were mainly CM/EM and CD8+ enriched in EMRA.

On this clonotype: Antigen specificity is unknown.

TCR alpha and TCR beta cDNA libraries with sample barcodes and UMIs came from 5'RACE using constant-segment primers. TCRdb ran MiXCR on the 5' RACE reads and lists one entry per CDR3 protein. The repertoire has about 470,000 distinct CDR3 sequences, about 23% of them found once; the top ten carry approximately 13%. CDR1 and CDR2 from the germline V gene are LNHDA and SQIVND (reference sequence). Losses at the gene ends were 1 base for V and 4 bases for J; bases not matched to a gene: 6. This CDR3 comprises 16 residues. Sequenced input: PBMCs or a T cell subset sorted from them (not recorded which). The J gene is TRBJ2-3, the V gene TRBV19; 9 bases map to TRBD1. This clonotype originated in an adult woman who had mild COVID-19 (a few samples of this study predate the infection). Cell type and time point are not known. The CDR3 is CASSIAGTGWADTQYF. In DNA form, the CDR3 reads TGTGCCAGTAGTATAGCCGGGACAGGGTGGGCAGATACGCAGTATTTT.